This T cell receptor (beta chain) was found in a study of cytomegalovirus exposure and HLA in healthy donors. This table comes from immunoSEQ multiplex PCR, and its TCRdb copy is limited to in-frame clones, with some not included. This table holds approximately 140,000 clones, approximately 87% found once. This clone was recorded only once. Germline loops: CDR1 LNHDA, CDR2 SQIVND (reference sequence). V shed 5 bases and J shed 4 bases, with 17 bases lying between them. The CDR3 runs 15 residues. From the approximately 120-subject validation cohort, which was separate from the roughly 700-subject first cohort, the donors were drawn.

Material: PBMCs. The TCR originated in a man aged 18 to 35 in good health and CMV-seronegative. The chain employs TRBV19 and TRBJ1-1; D is unresolved. The chain's CDR3 is CASSLGGQPFTEAFF. DNA of the CDR3: TGTGCCAGTAGTCTCGGAGGGCAGCCTTTCACTGAAGCTTTCTTT. The full variable domain, completed using reference TRBV19 and TRBJ1-1, is DGGITQSPKYLFRKEGQNVTLSCEQNLNHDAMYWYRQDPGQGLRLIYYSQIVNDFQKGDIAEGYSVSREKKESFPLTVTSAQKNPTAFYLCASSLGGQPFTEAFFGQGTRLTVV.